Here is one TCR beta chain with its context. The sample comes from a study of patients and donors after allogeneic stem cell transplantation. This CDR3 has 16 residues. Trimming cost V 3 bases and J 0 bases; bases outside gene matches: 7. In germline, CDR1 is MNHNY, CDR2 SVGAGI (reference sequence). TCRdb called the RT-PCR reads again in MiXCR, with one record for every CDR3 protein. Of fewer than 180,000 distinct CDR3 sequences in the sample, 37% are singletons; the top ten hold 40% to 55%. V is TRBV6-6 and J is TRBJ1-2, with 7 nucleotides matching TRBD1. The clonotype originates from a human donor who was either an allogeneic HSCT recipient or a stem cell or donor lymphocyte infusion donor (not recorded which). It is not recorded whose cells these are; they may come from a transplant donor. The specimen was blood, either unsorted or a sorted T cell fraction (not recorded which). CDR3 protein: CASSYPGQQTNYGYTF. The CDR3, as DNA: TGTGCCAGCAGTTATCCGGGACAGCAGACTAACTATGGCTACACCTTC.